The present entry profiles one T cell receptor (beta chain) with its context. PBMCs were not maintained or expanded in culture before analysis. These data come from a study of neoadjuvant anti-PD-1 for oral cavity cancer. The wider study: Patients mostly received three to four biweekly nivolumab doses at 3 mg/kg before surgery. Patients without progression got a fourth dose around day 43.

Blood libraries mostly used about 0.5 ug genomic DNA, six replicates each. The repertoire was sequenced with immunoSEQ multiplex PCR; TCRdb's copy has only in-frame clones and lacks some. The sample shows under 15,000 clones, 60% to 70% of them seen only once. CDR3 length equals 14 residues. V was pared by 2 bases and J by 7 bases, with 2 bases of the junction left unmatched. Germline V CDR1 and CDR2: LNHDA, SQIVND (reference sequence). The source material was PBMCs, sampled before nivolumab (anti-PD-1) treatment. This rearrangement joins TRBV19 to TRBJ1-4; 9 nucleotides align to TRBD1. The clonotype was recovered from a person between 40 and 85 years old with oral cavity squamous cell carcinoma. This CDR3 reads CASSIRQGGEKLFF. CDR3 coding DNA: TGTGCCAGTAGTATAAGACAGGGGGGTGAAAAACTGTTTTTT.